This note documents a single TCR beta chain sequence. Its antigen is not identified. Every single patient, without exception, relapsed after autologous stem cell transplantation, and brentuximab vedotin exposure varied. Best responses were complete response, partial response or progressive disease. CDR1 is SGHRS and CDR2 is YFSETQ in the germline V gene. The V and J ends lost 2 bases and 7 bases, in that order; junction bases with no gene match: 4. There are 14 residues in the CDR3. Method: immunoSEQ multiplex PCR; TCRdb's copy keeps in-frame clones and lacks some. This table holds some 62,000 clones, around 88% found once. These data are taken from a study of PD-1 blockade in classical Hodgkin lymphoma. General study results and limits: Excluded were patients who started nivolumab under 1 year after ASCT, a group that had lower diversity. Diversity similar to that of newly diagnosed patients was seen at baseline in complete responders. The study found that TCR diversity rose significantly by C4D1 in CD4+ but not CD8+ cells.

This rearrangement joins TRBV5-1 to TRBJ2-2, with 8 bases aligning to TRBD1. This receptor was identified in a human donor with classical Hodgkin lymphoma. The material was peripheral blood mononuclear cells (PBMCs), obtained at baseline. The CDR3 loop is CASSFDRGNGELFF. Written as DNA, the CDR3 is TGCGCCAGCAGCTTTGACAGGGGTAACGGGGAGCTGTTTTTT.